This T cell receptor beta chain is from a study of cytomegalovirus exposure and HLA in healthy donors. Findings of the study overall: Published work reported that the classifier diagnosed cytomegalovirus status with high specificity and sensitivity. Clusters of TCRs from the first cohort tended to co-occur in the roughly 120 validation repertoires (as a later analysis found). Testing in vitro showed three CMV-associated chains specific for CMV antigens.

Worth noting for this clone: What it binds is not known.

Profiled with immunoSEQ multiplex PCR; TCRdb holds only in-frame clones, not every one. Found here are about 150,000 clones, 86% of them singletons; the top ten hold roughly 1.9%. The CDR3 sequence is 12 residues long. The germline V gene encodes CDR1 SNHLY and CDR2 FYNNEI. V was trimmed by 9 bases and J by 1 base, leaving 9 bases between them. The validation cohort, a group of 100 to 150 subjects, included the donors and was separate from the roughly 600-subject first cohort. V gene TRBV2 combines with J gene TRBJ1-1; D not certain. Material for sequencing was PBMCs. The sequence derives from a human donor in good health. The CDR3 DNA reads as TGTGCCAGTAGACACCCGAACACTGAAGCTTTCTTT. Translating it yields CASRHPNTEAFF. The full variable domain, completed using reference TRBV2 and TRBJ1-1, is EPEVTQTPSHQVTQMGQEVILRCVPISNHLYFYWYRQILGQKVEFLVSFYNNEISEKSEIFDDQFSVERPDGSNFTLKIRSTKLEDSAMYFCASRHPNTEAFFGQGTRLTVV.